These 4 T cell receptor beta chains were sequenced from one sample in a study of early T cells in non-severe SARS-CoV-2 infection. One entry per CDR3 protein, called by TCRdb with MiXCR from the 5' RACE reads. The sample yields 25,000 to 30,000 distinct CDR3 sequences, about 6% seen once. The specimen was whole blood. The source is an adult who was a healthcare worker with PCR-confirmed SARS-CoV-2 infection or an uninfected control (not recorded which).

This clonotype has at least ten counts. The V gene is TRBV29-1, the J gene TRBJ1-4, with TRBD1 matching over 7 bases. The length of the CDR3 is 12 residues. The V segment lost 6 bases and the J segment 6 bases; nucleotides outside the gene matches: 4. Germline loops: CDR1 SQVTM, CDR2 ANQGSEA. The CDR3 loop reads CSVKGADEKLFF. The CDR3 DNA is TGCAGCGTAAAGGGGGCTGATGAAAAACTGTTTTTT.

The sample holds a few counts of this clonotype. This chain joins TRBV7-2 and TRBJ2-5, with 12 bases matching TRBD2. The CDR3 runs 17 residues. CDR1 SGHTA and CDR2 FQGNSA come from the germline V gene. V shed 5 bases, J shed 7 bases, and the junction held 14 bases outside the gene matches. The CDR3: CASSQSPLAGGPGTQYF. The CDR3 DNA reads as TGTGCCAGCAGCCAAAGTCCCCTAGCGGGGGGGCCTGGGACCCAGTACTTC.

The table lists this clonotype with many counts. This chain uses TRBV6-2 or TRBV6-3 with TRBJ1-6, with D unresolved. With 0 bases removed from V and 6 bases from J, the gap between germline ends came to 15 bases. The CDR3 covers 17 residues. The germline gives CDR1 MNHEY, CDR2 SVGEGT. The CDR3 sequence is CASSYSNLDGANSPLHF. The CDR3 DNA reads TGTGCCAGCAGTTACTCGAACTTGGACGGAGCTAATTCACCCCTCCACTTT.

This clonotype was detected many times. This chain connects TRBV28 to TRBJ2-5; no reliable D call. The V end lost 8 bases, the J end lost 2 bases, and 9 bases lay between the germline ends. The CDR3 totals 12 residues. Germline values: CDR1 MDHEN, CDR2 SYDVKM. The CDR3 region is CASAGWQETQYF. As DNA, the CDR3 is TGTGCCAGCGCCGGGTGGCAAGAGACCCAGTACTTC.